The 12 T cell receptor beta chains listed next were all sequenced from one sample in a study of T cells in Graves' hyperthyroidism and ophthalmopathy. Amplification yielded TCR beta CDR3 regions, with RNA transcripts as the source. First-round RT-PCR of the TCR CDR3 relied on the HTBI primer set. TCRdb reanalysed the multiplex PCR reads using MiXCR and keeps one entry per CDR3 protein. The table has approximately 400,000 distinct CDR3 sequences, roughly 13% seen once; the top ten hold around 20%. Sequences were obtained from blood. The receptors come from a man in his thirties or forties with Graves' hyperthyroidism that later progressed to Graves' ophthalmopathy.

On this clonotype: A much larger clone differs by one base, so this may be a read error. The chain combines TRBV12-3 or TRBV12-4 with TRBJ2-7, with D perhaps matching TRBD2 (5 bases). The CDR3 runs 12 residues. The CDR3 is CVSGAGVYEQYF. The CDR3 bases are TGTGTCAGCGGCGCCGGGGTTTACGAGCAGTACTTC.

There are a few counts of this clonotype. CDR3 DNA: TGTGCCAGCAGCTTGGGACTAGCGGGGGGGTCCGACGAGCAGTTCTTC. Protein: CASSLGLAGGSDEQFF. The chain uses TRBV5-5 and TRBJ2-7; 14 bases fit TRBD2. The end of the DNA is better explained by TRBJ2-1, so the J call may be wrong. The CDR3 covers 16 residues. Germline loops: CDR1 SGHKS, CDR2 YYEKEE (reference sequence).

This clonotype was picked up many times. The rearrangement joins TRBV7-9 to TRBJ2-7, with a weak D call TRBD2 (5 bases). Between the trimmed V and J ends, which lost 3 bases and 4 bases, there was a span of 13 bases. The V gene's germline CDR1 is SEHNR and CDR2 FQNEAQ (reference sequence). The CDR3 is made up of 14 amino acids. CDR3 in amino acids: CASSLTGSLYEQYF. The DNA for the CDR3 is TGTGCCAGCAGCTTGACGGGATCCTTGTACGAGCAGTACTTC.

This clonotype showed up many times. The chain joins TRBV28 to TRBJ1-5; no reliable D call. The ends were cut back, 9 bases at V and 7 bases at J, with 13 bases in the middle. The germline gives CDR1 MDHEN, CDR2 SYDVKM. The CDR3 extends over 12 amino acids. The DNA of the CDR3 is TGTGCCAGTTCAGGATACTCGCAGCCCCAGCATTTT. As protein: CASSGYSQPQHF.

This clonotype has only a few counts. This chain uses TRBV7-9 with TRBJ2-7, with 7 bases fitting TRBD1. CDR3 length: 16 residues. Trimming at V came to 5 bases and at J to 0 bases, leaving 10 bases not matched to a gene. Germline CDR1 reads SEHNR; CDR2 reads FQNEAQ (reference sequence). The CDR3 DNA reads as TGTGCCAGCAGCCAGAAAGGGGGCTTAAGCTCCTACGAGCAGTACTTC. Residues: CASSQKGGLSSYEQYF.

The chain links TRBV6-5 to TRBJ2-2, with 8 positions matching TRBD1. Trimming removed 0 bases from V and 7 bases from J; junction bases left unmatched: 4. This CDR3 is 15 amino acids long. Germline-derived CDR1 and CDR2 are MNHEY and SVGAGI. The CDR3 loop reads CASSYSAGGSGELFF. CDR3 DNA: TGTGCCAGCAGTTACTCTGCAGGGGGCAGCGGGGAGCTGTTTTTT.

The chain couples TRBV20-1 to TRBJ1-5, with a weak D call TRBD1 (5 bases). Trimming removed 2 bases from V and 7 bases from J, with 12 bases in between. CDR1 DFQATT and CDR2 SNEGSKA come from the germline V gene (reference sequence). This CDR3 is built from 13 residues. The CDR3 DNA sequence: TGCAGTGCTAGACCCCCAGGGTCCCAGCCCCAGCATTTT. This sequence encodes CSARPPGSQPQHF.

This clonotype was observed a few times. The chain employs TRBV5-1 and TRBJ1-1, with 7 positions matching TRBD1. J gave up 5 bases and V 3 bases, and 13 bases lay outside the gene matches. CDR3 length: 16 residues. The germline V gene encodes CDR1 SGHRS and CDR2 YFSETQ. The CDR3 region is CASSSKLRTGMTEAFF. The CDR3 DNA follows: TGCGCCAGCAGCTCGAAGTTAAGGACAGGAATGACTGAAGCTTTCTTT.

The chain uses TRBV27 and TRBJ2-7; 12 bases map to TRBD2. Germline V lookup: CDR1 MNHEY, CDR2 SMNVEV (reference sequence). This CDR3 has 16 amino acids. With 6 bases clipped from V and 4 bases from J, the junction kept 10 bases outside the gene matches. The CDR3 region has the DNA TGTGCCAGCAGACTAGCGGGGGGTTCCTTGGCGTACGAGCAGTACTTC. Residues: CASRLAGGSLAYEQYF.

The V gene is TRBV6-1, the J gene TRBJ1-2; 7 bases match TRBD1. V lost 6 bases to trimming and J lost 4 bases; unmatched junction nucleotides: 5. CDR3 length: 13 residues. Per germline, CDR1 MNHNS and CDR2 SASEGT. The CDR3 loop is CASRTGAGYGYTF. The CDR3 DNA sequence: TGTGCCAGCAGAACAGGGGCAGGCTATGGCTACACCTTC.

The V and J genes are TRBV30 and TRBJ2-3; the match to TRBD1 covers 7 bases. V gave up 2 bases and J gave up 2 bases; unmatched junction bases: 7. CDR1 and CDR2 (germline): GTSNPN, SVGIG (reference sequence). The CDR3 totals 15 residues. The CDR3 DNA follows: TGTGCCTGGAGTCGGAGAGGGGGCTTCACAGATACGCAGTATTTT. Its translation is CAWSRRGGFTDTQYF. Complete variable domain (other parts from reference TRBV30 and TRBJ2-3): SQTIHQWPATLVQPVGSPLSLECTVEGTSNPNLYWYRQAAGRGLQLLFYSVGIGQISSEVPQNLSASRPQDRQFILSSKKLLLSDSGFYLCAWSRRGGFTDTQYFGPGTRLTVL.

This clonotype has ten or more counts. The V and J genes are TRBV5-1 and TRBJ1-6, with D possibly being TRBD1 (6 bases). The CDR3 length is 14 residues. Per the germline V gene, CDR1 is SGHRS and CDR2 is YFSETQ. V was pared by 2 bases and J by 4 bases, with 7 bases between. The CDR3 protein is CASSFTGYNSPLHF. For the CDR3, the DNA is TGCGCCAGCAGCTTCACAGGGTATAATTCACCCCTCCACTTT.